This passage covers 30 T cell receptor beta chains from one sample sequenced in a study of T cells in Graves' hyperthyroidism and ophthalmopathy. Using RNA transcripts as the source, TCR beta CDR3 regions were amplified. TCR CDR3 regions were first amplified by RT-PCR with HTBI primers. MiXCR, run by TCRdb on the multiplex PCR reads, gives a single entry per CDR3 protein. The repertoire holds about 410,000 distinct CDR3 sequences, with around 15% as singletons. The specimen was blood. These receptors all come from a man aged 18 to 30 with Graves' ophthalmopathy.

This clonotype was detected only a few times. CDR3 amino acids: CASSSVGSAHPSYEQYF. In DNA, the CDR3 is TGTGCCAGCAGCTCAGTAGGTAGCGCCCACCCCTCCTACGAGCAGTACTTC. This chain joins TRBV7-9 and TRBJ2-7; the D gene is possibly TRBD2 (5 bases). V lost 4 bases and J 0 bases, leaving 19 bases between the germline ends. The CDR3 has 17 residues. CDR1 and CDR2 from the germline V gene are SEHNR and FQNEAQ (reference sequence).

The chain is built from TRBV11-3 and TRBJ1-5; the match to TRBD1 covers 10 bases. The CDR3 spans 20 residues. Germline-derived CDR1 and CDR2 are SGHNT and YENEEA. With 0 bases clipped from V and 4 bases from J, the junction kept 15 bases outside the gene matches. The DNA of the CDR3 is TGTGCCAGCAGCTTAGATGGGCCGGACAGGGGGAAGTGGGGAAATCAGCCCCAGCATTTT. Translated, it gives CASSLDGPDRGKWGNQPQHF. Full variable domain (missing parts from reference TRBV11-3 and TRBJ1-5): EAGVVQSPRYKIIEKKQPVAFWCNPISGHNTLYWYLQNLGQGPELLIRYENEEAVDDSQLPKDRFSAERLKGVDSTLKIQPAELGDSAVYLCASSLDGPDRGKWGNQPQHFGDGTRLSIL.

This clonotype was counted many times. J is TRBJ1-1 and V is TRBV5-5; 7 nucleotides match TRBD1. This CDR3 has 15 amino acids. V was pared by 6 bases and J by 1 base, with 9 bases of the junction left unmatched. Germline CDR1 and CDR2: SGHKS and YYEKEE (reference sequence). CDR3 sequence reads: CASNKWAGGNTEAFF. The CDR3 DNA is TGTGCCAGCAACAAATGGGCAGGGGGGAACACTGAAGCTTTCTTT.

V usage is TRBV5-1 and J usage is TRBJ2-3; 10 bases align to TRBD1. The V gene end was trimmed by 7 bases and the J gene end by 7 bases; junction bases not matched to a gene: 12. CDR1 and CDR2 (germline): SGHRS, YFSETQ. This CDR3 has 15 amino acids. The CDR3 DNA sequence: TGCGCCAGCTCCCTCGGGACAGGGGATGTCTATACGCAGTATTTT. Amino acids: CASSLGTGDVYTQYF.

The chain joins TRBV7-8 to TRBJ2-3; 8 bases are a match to TRBD1. The trim removed 4 bases at V and 6 bases at J, leaving 12 bases unmatched. This CDR3 contains 16 residues. The germline gives CDR1 SGHVS, CDR2 FQNEAQ. The CDR3 coding sequence is TGTGCCAGCAGCTCTAGGACAGGGCCCAGAGGGGATACGCAGTATTTT. Translating it yields CASSSRTGPRGDTQYF.

This clonotype was observed at least ten times. This chain joins TRBV20-1 and TRBJ2-7; 8 bases map to TRBD2. Trimming at V came to 0 bases and at J to 7 bases, leaving 11 bases not matched to a gene. CDR1 DFQATT and CDR2 SNEGSKA come from the germline V gene (reference sequence). The CDR3 has 15 amino acids. The CDR3 is CSARDSSGGMGEQYF. CDR3 nucleotides: TGCAGTGCTAGAGATTCGAGCGGGGGAATGGGTGAGCAGTACTTC.

This clonotype has a count of ten or more. The chain has TRBV12-3 or TRBV12-4 and TRBJ2-7, with 7 nucleotides matching TRBD1. V lost 4 bases and J lost 4; bases outside the gene matches: 7. The CDR3 sequence is 14 residues long. CDR3 in DNA: TGTGCCAGCAGTTACAGGGGATACAATTACGAGCAGTACTTC. Encoded protein: CASSYRGYNYEQYF.

This clonotype occurred many times. The CDR3 spells CASSLKGTNFYEQYF. CDR3 nucleotides: TGCGCCAGCAGCTTAAAAGGGACAAATTTCTACGAGCAGTACTTC. V gene TRBV5-1 combines with J gene TRBJ2-7, with D tentatively TRBD1 (6 bases). The V gene's germline CDR1 is SGHRS and CDR2 YFSETQ. The CDR3 spans 15 residues. V was shortened by 2 bases and J by 3 bases, with 15 bases between the two germline ends. The complete variable domain, with remaining parts taken from reference TRBV5-1 and TRBJ2-7, reads KAGVTQTPRYLIKTRGQQVTLSCSPISGHRSVSWYQQTPGQGLQFLFEYFSETQRNKGNFPGRFSGRQFSNSRSEMNVSTLELGDSALYLCASSLKGTNFYEQYFGPGTRLTVT.

The sample holds many counts of this clonotype. CDR3 sequence (DNA): TGTGCCAGCAGTTACAATGAGCAGTTCTTC. It translates to CASSYNEQFF. The rearrangement joins TRBV7-9 to TRBJ2-1; D not resolved. This CDR3 has 10 residues. V lost 6 bases and J lost 4, with 1 base in between. Germline V lookup: CDR1 SEHNR, CDR2 FQNEAQ (reference sequence).

This clonotype was seen many times. The chain carries TRBV29-1 and TRBJ2-7; 7 bases agree with TRBD1. Trimming cost V 5 bases and J 5 bases; bases outside gene matches: 6. The germline V gene has CDR1 SQVTM and CDR2 ANQGSEA. CDR3 length: 12 residues. In DNA form, the CDR3 reads TGCAGCGTTTATTCAGGGGGTAACGAGCAGTACTTC. Translating gives CSVYSGGNEQYF.

The J gene is TRBJ2-6, the V gene TRBV4-2; 8 positions match TRBD2. Germline lookup yields CDR1 LGHNA and CDR2 YNFKEQ. J lost 0 bases, V lost 1 base, and 5 bases had no gene match. The CDR3 sequence is 18 residues long. The CDR3 region has the DNA TGTGCCAGCAGCCAAGGGGCGGGGGGATCCTCTGGGGCCAACGTCCTGACTTTC. Translating it yields CASSQGAGGSSGANVLTF.

This clonotype was observed many times. The chain has TRBV3-1 and TRBJ2-1; TRBD2 aligns across 9 bases. The CDR3 loop spans 14 amino acids. Germline V CDR1 and CDR2: LGHDT, YNNKEL (reference sequence). J lost 6 bases, V lost 3 bases, and 3 bases had no gene match. The CDR3: CASSQGLAFNEQFF. CDR3 sequence (DNA): TGTGCCAGCAGCCAGGGACTAGCTTTCAATGAGCAGTTCTTC.

This clonotype was recorded many times. The chain uses TRBV3-1 and TRBJ2-4; D not resolved. Germline V gives CDR1 LGHDT, CDR2 YNNKEL (reference sequence). Trimming removed 0 bases from V and 2 bases from J, with 8 bases in between. The CDR3 has 15 residues. Written as DNA, the CDR3 is TGTGCCAGCAGCCAAGATATGGCGTCCAAAAACATTCAGTACTTC. Amino acid sequence: CASSQDMASKNIQYF.

This clonotype has ten or more counts. The chain is built from TRBV20-1 and TRBJ2-3, with 9 nucleotides matching TRBD2. CDR3 size: 14 residues. V gave up 6 bases and J gave up 6 bases; unmatched junction bases: 10. Germline assignment: CDR1 DFQATT and CDR2 SNEGSKA (reference sequence). The CDR3 nucleotides read TGCAGTGCCTTCCCGGGACTAGCTTCCGATACGCAGTATTTT. Translation: CSAFPGLASDTQYF.

This clonotype appeared a single time. A clone one base away is much larger, so this may be a read error. The chain is built from TRBV12-5 and TRBJ2-1; D is unclear. V was pared by 5 bases and J by 6 bases, with 14 bases between. The germline CDR1 and CDR2 sequences are LGHNT and FRNRAP. The CDR3 is made up of 14 amino acids. Written as DNA, the CDR3 is TGTGCTAGTGGTCTACCCACAGCCCCCAATGAGCAGTTCTTC. Translating gives CASGLPTAPNEQFF.

The chain joins TRBV20-1 to TRBJ2-3; possibly TRBD1 for D (6 bases). Trimming pared 4 bases from V and 5 bases from J, leaving 13 bases between. This CDR3 has 13 amino acids. The germline CDR1 and CDR2 sequences are DFQATT and SNEGSKA (reference sequence). The CDR3 region is CSAKGVGIDTQYF. In DNA, the CDR3 is TGCAGTGCTAAGGGGGTGGGGATAGATACGCAGTATTTT.

J is TRBJ2-7 and V is TRBV12-3 or TRBV12-4; 11 bases line up with TRBD2. With 4 bases clipped from V and 9 bases from J, the junction kept 11 bases outside the gene matches. The CDR3 has 15 amino acids. The CDR3 loop reads CASSYRGLAELGQYF. In nucleotides, the CDR3 is TGTGCCAGCAGTTACAGGGGACTAGCGGAACTAGGGCAGTACTTC.

This clonotype was counted many times. This chain joins TRBV18 and TRBJ2-4; D is unclear. V was clipped by 2 bases and J by 0 bases, with 11 bases between them. CDR1 KGHSH and CDR2 LQKENI come from the germline V gene. The CDR3 is made up of 16 amino acids. CDR3 DNA sequence: TGTGCCAGCTCACCAGTAGTAGCACTAGCCAAAAACATTCAGTACTTC. This encodes CASSPVVALAKNIQYF.

This sequence joins TRBV9 and TRBJ2-1; the match to TRBD2 covers 11 bases. The CDR3 is 15 amino acids. Germline CDR1 SGDLS, CDR2 YYNGEE. Trimming at V came to 3 bases and at J to 5 bases, leaving 4 bases not matched to a gene. The CDR3 bases are TGTGCCAGCAGCGCCCGACTAGCGGGAAACAATGAGCAGTTCTTC. Its translation is CASSARLAGNNEQFF. The full variable domain, completed using reference TRBV9 and TRBJ2-1, is DSGVTQTPKHLITATGQRVTLRCSPRSGDLSVYWYQQSLDQGLQFLIQYYNGEERAKGNILERFSAQQFPDLHSELNLSSLELGDSALYFCASSARLAGNNEQFFGPGTRLTVL.

The chain couples TRBV9 to TRBJ1-3; no clear D. CDR3 length: 18 amino acids. Trimming left V 2 bases short and J 2 bases short, with 20 bases between. Germline lookup yields CDR1 SGDLS and CDR2 YYNGEE. CDR3 in DNA: TGTGCCAGCAGCGTTTTTCCAATCATGGCAGGCACTGGAAACACCATATATTTT. This codes for CASSVFPIMAGTGNTIYF.

This clonotype turned up a few times. V usage is TRBV9 and J usage is TRBJ2-2; 8 bases match TRBD1. J gave up 7 bases and V 2 bases, and 7 bases lay outside the gene matches. CDR1 and CDR2 (germline): SGDLS, YYNGEE. The CDR3 contains 15 residues. This CDR3 is CASSVTGGYSGELFF. CDR3 DNA sequence: TGTGCCAGCAGCGTCACAGGGGGATATAGCGGGGAGCTGTTTTTT.

Turning to this clonotype: Mismatch with germline at one junction end may stem from a read error. V and J are TRBV7-8 and TRBJ2-2; D might be TRBD2 (6 bases). Germline lookup yields CDR1 SGHVS and CDR2 FQNEAQ. This CDR3 is 15 amino acids long. CDR3 DNA sequence: TGTGCCAGCAGCTTAGTTCGCGGGGCCACCGGGCAGCTGTTTTTT. It codes for CASSLVRGATGQLFF.

This clonotype was observed many times. The chain recombines TRBV16 with TRBJ2-3, with D possibly being TRBD2 (5 bases). This CDR3 spans 15 amino acids. The V gene lost 1 base and the J gene lost 0 bases, with 8 bases spanning the gap. Germline V gene sequence: CDR1 KGHSY, CDR2 FQNENV. In DNA, the CDR3 is TGTGCCAGCAGCCAATTGAGCGGAAGCACAGATACGCAGTATTTT. It specifies CASSQLSGSTDTQYF.

The V gene is TRBV10-3, the J gene TRBJ1-5; the match to TRBD1 covers 7 bases. Trimming took 10 bases from V and 2 from J; bases not matched to a gene: 8. Germline lookup yields CDR1 ENHRY and CDR2 SYGVKD. This CDR3 has 14 residues. The CDR3 DNA reads as TGTGCCACTGGGGACAGCGAGGGCAATCAGCCCCAGCATTTT. The encoded protein is CATGDSEGNQPQHF.

CDR3 nucleotides: TGTGCCAGCAGTTTAGAACCATACTACGAGCAGTACTTC. Amino acid sequence: CASSLEPYYEQYF. The chain recombines TRBV12-3 or TRBV12-4 with TRBJ2-7; D not resolved. V was clipped by 1 base and J by 3 bases, with 7 bases between them. The CDR3 is 13 amino acids.

The chain links TRBV29-1 to TRBJ2-1, with TRBD1 matching 8 bases. CDR1 is SQVTM, CDR2 ANQGSEA, per germline. V lost 8 bases to trimming and J lost 6 bases; unmatched junction nucleotides: 9. The CDR3 runs 13 residues. CDR3 protein: CSTKRQGRNEQFF. Written as DNA, the CDR3 is TGCAGCACCAAACGACAGGGGCGCAATGAGCAGTTCTTC.

In this sample, this clonotype turned up many times. This chain uses TRBV3-1 with TRBJ2-7; weak D call: TRBD1 (5 bases). CDR1 LGHDT and CDR2 YNNKEL come from the germline V gene (reference sequence). This CDR3 comprises 14 residues. The ends were cut back, 1 base at V and 3 bases at J, with 10 bases in the middle. The CDR3 region is CASSQVGASYEQYF. CDR3 coding DNA: TGTGCCAGCAGCCAAGTTGGGGCGAGCTACGAGCAGTACTTC.

This clonotype showed up just a few times. V is TRBV6-1 and J is TRBJ2-7; D may match TRBD1 or TRBD2 (5 bases each). Per the germline V gene, CDR1 is MNHNS and CDR2 is SASEGT. V lost 6 bases to trimming and J lost 7 bases, with 16 bases between them. CDR3 length: 13 amino acids. This CDR3 is CASRTRAEGEQYF. CDR3 coding DNA: TGTGCCAGCAGGACTCGGGCTGAGGGGGAGCAGTACTTC.

At least ten counts were recorded for this clonotype. The chain recombines TRBV12-3 or TRBV12-4 with TRBJ1-4, with D perhaps TRBD1 (6 bases). The V end was cut by 7 bases, the J end by 2 bases, with 14 bases between. The CDR3 sequence is 15 residues long. The CDR3 DNA reads as TGTGCCAGCACCCTCACGGGGGCTACTAATGAAAAACTGTTTTTT. It yields the protein CASTLTGATNEKLFF.

This clonotype has a count of ten or more. V usage is TRBV9 and J usage is TRBJ2-1, with TRBD2 matching 12 bases. V shed 6 bases and J 1 base; nucleotides not matched to a gene: 2. CDR3 length: 15 amino acids. The germline gives CDR1 SGDLS, CDR2 YYNGEE. CDR3 in DNA: TGTGCCAGCAACGGACTAGCGGGGTCCTACAATGAGCAGTTCTTC. This gives the protein CASNGLAGSYNEQFF.